These 3 T cell receptor beta chains share one sample of origin, sequenced in a study of T-cell reconstitution after alpha-beta-depleted transplantation in children. Unique molecular identifiers were used in preparing the TCRbeta library. In TCRdb, the PCR reads were re-called with MiXCR into one record per CDR3 protein. The sample gives about 210,000 distinct CDR3 sequences, about 15% of which show up once; about two fifths is in the top ten. The sequencing here drew on PBMCs, mostly from graft donor cells, taken 360 days after TCRalphabeta/CD19-depleted stem cell transplant. Source of these receptors: a male patient aged 2 to 10 who had a stem cell transplant for acute lymphoblastic leukemia, so the T cells may come from the graft donor.

The chain combines TRBV29-1 with TRBJ2-5; TRBD1 matches at 7 bases. This CDR3 contains 14 residues. The V gene's germline CDR1 is SQVTM and CDR2 ANQGSEA. The junction had 10 bases not matched to a gene; V was cut back by 4 bases and J by 5 bases. This CDR3 is CSVVGTATGETQYF. In nucleotides, the CDR3 is TGCAGCGTTGTCGGGACAGCGACTGGGGAGACCCAGTACTTC.

The gene calls are TRBV2 and TRBJ2-1; no definite D call. The CDR3 covers 16 residues. Germline CDR1 SNHLY, CDR2 FYNNEI. V was shortened by 5 bases and J by 4 bases, with 18 bases between the two germline ends. The CDR3 nucleotides are TGTGCCAGCAGTTTTCGCCCAGTGGAGAGATACAATGAGCAGTTCTTC. This codes for CASSFRPVERYNEQFF.

This clonotype has a handful of counts. V and J are TRBV4-3 and TRBJ2-5, with TRBD2 matching over 7 bases. The CDR3 runs 14 residues. Germline CDR1 reads LGHNA; CDR2 reads YSLEER. J was trimmed by 9 bases and V by 8 bases; bases with no gene match: 15. Here the CDR3 DNA reads TGCGCCAGCGGAGAGACTAGCTCCTTAGCCCCCCAGTACTTC. Its protein product is CASGETSSLAPQYF.